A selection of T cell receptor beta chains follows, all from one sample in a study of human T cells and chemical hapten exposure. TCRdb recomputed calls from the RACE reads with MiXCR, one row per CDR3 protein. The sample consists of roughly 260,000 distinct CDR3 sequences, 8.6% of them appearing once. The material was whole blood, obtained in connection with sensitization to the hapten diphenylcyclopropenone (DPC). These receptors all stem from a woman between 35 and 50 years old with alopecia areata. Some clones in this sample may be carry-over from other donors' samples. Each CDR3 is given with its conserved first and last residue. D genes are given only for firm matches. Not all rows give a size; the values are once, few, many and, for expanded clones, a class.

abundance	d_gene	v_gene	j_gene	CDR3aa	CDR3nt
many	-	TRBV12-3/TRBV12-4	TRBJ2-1	CASSLPRGYEQFF	TGTGCCAGCAGCCTCCCTCGGGGCTATGAGCAGTTCTTC
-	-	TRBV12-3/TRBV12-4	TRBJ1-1	CASSIGGSNTEAFF	TGTGCCAGCAGTATAGGGGGGTCGAACACTGAAGCTTTCTTT
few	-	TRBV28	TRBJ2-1	CASSQVGWDEQFF	TGTGCCAGCAGCCAGGTGGGCTGGGATGAGCAGTTCTTC
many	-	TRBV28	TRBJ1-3	CASSPPAGAPGNTIYF	TGTGCCAGCAGTCCCCCCGCAGGGGCGCCTGGAAACACCATATATTTT
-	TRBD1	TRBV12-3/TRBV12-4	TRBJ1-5	CASSTQGDGQPQHF	TGTGCCAGCAGTACCCAGGGGGACGGTCAGCCCCAGCATTTT
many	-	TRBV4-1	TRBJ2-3	CASSQDEGSGSDTQYF	TGCGCCAGCAGCCAAGATGAAGGATCGGGCTCAGATACGCAGTATTTT
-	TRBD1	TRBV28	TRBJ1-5	CASSSTGGRNQPQHF	TGTGCCAGCAGTTCGACAGGGGGCCGTAATCAGCCCCAGCATTTT
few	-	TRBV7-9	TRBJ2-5	CASSNPAGATRETQYF	TGTGCCAGCAGCAACCCCGCGGGGGCGACTAGAGAGACCCAGTACTTC
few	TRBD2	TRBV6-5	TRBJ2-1	CASSYSGGSTLGNEQFF	TGTGCCAGCAGTTACTCGGGGGGGAGTACTCTGGGCAATGAGCAGTTCTTC
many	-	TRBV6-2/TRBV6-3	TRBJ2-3	CASSPIGAGVYGTDTQYF	TGTGCCAGCAGCCCGATTGGGGCCGGAGTGTATGGCACAGATACGCAGTATTTT
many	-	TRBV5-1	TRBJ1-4	CASSLRSSTNEKLFF	TGCGCCAGCAGCTTGAGGAGTTCAACTAATGAAAAACTGTTTTTT
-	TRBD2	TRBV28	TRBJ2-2	CASNLLSGRMNGELFF	TGTGCCAGCAACCTACTGAGCGGGAGGATGAACGGGGAGCTGTTTTTT
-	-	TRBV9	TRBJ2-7	CASSLPGPLEF	TGTGCCAGCAGCCTTCCGGGCCCGTTGGAATTC
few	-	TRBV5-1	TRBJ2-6	CASSLGQFSGANVLTF	TGCGCCAGCAGCTTGGGACAGTTCTCTGGGGCCAACGTCCTGACTTTC
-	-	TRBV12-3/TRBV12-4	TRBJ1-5	CASSLIRNQPQHF	TGTGCCAGCAGTTTAATCCGAAATCAGCCCCAGCATTTT
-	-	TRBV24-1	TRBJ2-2	CATRPAVTGELFF	TGTGCCACCAGACCGGCGGTCACCGGGGAGCTGTTTTTT
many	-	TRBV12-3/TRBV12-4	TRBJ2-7	CASSLGASSYEQYF	TGTGCCAGCAGTTTAGGAGCCAGCTCCTACGAGCAGTACTTC
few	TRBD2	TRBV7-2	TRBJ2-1	CASSSIAGGYNEQFF	TGTGCCAGCAGCTCCATAGCGGGAGGTTACAATGAGCAGTTCTTC
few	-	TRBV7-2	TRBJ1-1	CASSLVQMNTEAFF	TGTGCCAGCAGCTTAGTACAGATGAACACTGAAGCTTTCTTT
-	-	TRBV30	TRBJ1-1	CAWSGQLNTEAFF	TGTGCCTGGAGTGGACAGTTGAACACTGAAGCTTTCTTT
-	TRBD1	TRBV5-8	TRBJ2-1	CASRDRGSSYNEQFF	TGTGCCAGCAGGGACAGGGGAAGCTCCTACAATGAGCAGTTCTTC
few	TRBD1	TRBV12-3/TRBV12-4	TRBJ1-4	CASSSQGGEKLFF	TGTGCCAGCAGTTCCCAGGGGGGTGAAAAACTGTTTTTT
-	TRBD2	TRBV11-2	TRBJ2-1	CASSLTSGSIHEQFF	TGTGCCAGCAGCTTAACGAGCGGGAGTATCCATGAGCAGTTCTTC
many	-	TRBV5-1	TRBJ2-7	CASSSGGYEQYF	TGCGCCAGCAGCTCCGGTGGGTACGAGCAGTACTTC
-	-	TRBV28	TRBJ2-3	CASSSGQLLGTQYF	TGTGCCAGCAGTTCAGGACAACTTCTGGGTACGCAGTATTTT
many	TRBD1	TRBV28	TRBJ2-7	CASSPGTGGSYEQYF	TGTGCCAGCAGTCCCGGGACAGGGGGCTCCTACGAGCAGTACTTC
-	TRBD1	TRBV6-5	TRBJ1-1	CASSKPGQATTIAFF	TGTGCCAGCAGTAAGCCGGGACAGGCTACGACGATAGCTTTCTTT